What follows describes a single T cell receptor beta chain. Its antigen is not yet known. No base qualities exist here, and no much larger clone lies one base off it. The sample belongs to a study of OX40 agonist ivuxolimab in advanced cancers. At the level of the whole study: Ivuxolimab, which targeted the costimulatory receptor OX40 (CD134), was an agonistic, fully human IgG2 monoclonal antibody. Intravenous ivuxolimab was administered to patients every 2 weeks at six dose levels: 0.01, 0.1, 0.3, 1.5, 3 and 10 mg/kg. Of the roughly 52 dose-escalation patients, hepatocellular carcinoma was present in 19, melanoma in around 15, renal cell carcinoma in 9 and head and neck cancer in 9. In the dose-escalation cohort, 82.7% of patients were male, and the mean age was roughly 60 years, with a range of about 23 to 90. Patients were allowed to have had prior anti-PD-1, anti-PD-L1 or anti-CTLA-4 therapy, and approximately 43% of the dose-escalation patients had previously received checkpoint inhibitors. Three dose-escalation patients achieved partial responses, one with hepatocellular carcinoma and two with cutaneous melanoma. The purpose of peripheral TCRbeta sequencing was to test whether ivuxolimab changed TCR sequence diversity and led to clonal T-cell expansion. The paper reports the monotherapy dose-escalation portion (N of about 50 patients) of the phase I ivuxolimab trial.

To sequence the TCRbeta CDR3 region, genomic DNA was isolated from the sorted cells. The immunoSEQ Assay was used for sequencing of TCRbeta CDR3 regions. This immuneACCESS table, as held by TCRdb, lists in-frame sequences with V and J called but not all clones. Of the missing ones, under half trace to an unresolved V gene in checked studies; the others have no known cause. This sample lists about 140,000 clones; about 92% were detected once. More than 0.8% of the sample is taken by the ten largest. Broad study findings and their caveats: Antigen specificity was not determined for the clonally expanded peripheral T cells. At doses of 0.1 to 3.0 mg/kg, clonal expansion of both CD4+ and CD8+ blood T cells was observed from baseline to week 6. After ivuxolimab, expanded clones were on average more numerous among CD8+ T cells than among CD4+ T cells. Low levels of normalized T-cell clonal expansion were also shown by some nonresponding patients. In the 0.1-3.0 mg/kg groups, partial responders were among the patients with the lowest normalized peripheral clonal expansion, particularly in CD8+ T cells.

Patients with autoimmune disease history or receiving systemic immunosuppression were excluded from the trial. In every dose cohort, peripheral blood was drawn for TCR sequencing at baseline, cycle 4 day 1, and cycle 7 day 1. The samples were drawn from a first-in-human, open-label, multicenter phase I dose-escalation trial of ivuxolimab. Adults with locally advanced or metastatic melanoma, renal cell, hepatocellular, or head and neck squamous cell carcinoma were enrolled in the trial. Before TCR sequencing, CD4+ T cells and CD8+ T cells from peripheral blood were sorted into separate populations. The sequence was collected from an adult with an advanced solid tumor such as melanoma, head and neck, liver or kidney cancer. The input for sequencing was CD4+ or CD8+ T cells sorted from blood, taken in a trial of the OX40 agonist ivuxolimab.

The nucleotides read TGTGCCTGGAGTCCCGGGACAGTTAGCACAGATACGCAGTATTTT. Translation gives CAWSPGTVSTDTQYF. The V and J genes are TRBV30 and TRBJ2-3, with 7 bases in between that match TRBD1. The CDR3 starts with the cysteine, ends with the phenylalanine, and has 15 residues. The kept DNA is CDR3 alone, 45 bases in frame from the first base. For this chain, trimming is 2 bases at the V end and 0 bases at the J end, and the number of junction bases without a gene match is 5. Sequences GTSNPN (CDR1) and SVGIG (CDR2) are obtained from the germline V gene (reference sequence).